This paragraph covers one TCR beta chain sequence. Some clones are missing from TCRdb's copy, which holds only in-frame ones; the method was immunoSEQ multiplex PCR. The table records under 300,000 clones, approximately 91% of them present only once. The source of the sample is a study of blood T cell repertoires in COVID-19. Cohort 3 recovery required two negative PCRs, clearance, or symptom resolution. V was clipped by 2 bases and J by 7 bases; unmatched bases: 4. CDR3 length: 14 residues. The V gene's germline CDR1 is LGHNA and CDR2 YSLEER. The source of this sequence is a woman between 35 and 50 years old who had recovered from COVID-19. Specimen: PBMCs or T cells enriched from blood (not recorded which). This chain links TRBV4-3 with TRBJ1-4; TRBD1 aligns across 7 bases. The CDR3 DNA follows: TGCGCCAGCAGCCAACGGCAGGGGGGTGAAAAACTGTTTTTT. It translates to CASSQRQGGEKLFF.